These 7 T cell receptor beta chains originate from one sample sequenced in a study of blood T cell repertoires in COVID-19. TCRdb's copy holds only in-frame clones and misses some; the assay was immunoSEQ multiplex PCR. The sample carries 250,000 or so clones, 88% recorded once. Specimen: PBMCs or T cells enriched from blood (not recorded which). Receptors were obtained from a woman aged 40 to 49 who had been exposed to COVID-19.

V is TRBV2 and J is TRBJ2-7; 8 bases are a match to TRBD1. CDR1 SNHLY and CDR2 FYNNEI come from the germline V gene. The CDR3 consists of 20 residues. Trimming removed 8 bases from V and 2 bases from J; junction bases left unmatched: 26. CDR3 coding DNA: TGTGCCAGCGTTATCTCCCCCGGGACAGGATTGTTTAGGAGGGCCTACGAGCAGTACTTC. Its translation is CASVISPGTGLFRRAYEQYF.

V is TRBV19 and J is TRBJ1-4; the match to TRBD1 covers 9 bases. CDR1 LNHDA and CDR2 SQIVND come from the germline V gene (reference sequence). Trimming removed 4 bases from V and 6 bases from J; junction bases left unmatched: 3. CDR3 size: 14 residues. The chain's CDR3 is CASSTGQGDEKLFF. The CDR3 DNA reads TGTGCCAGTAGTACGGGACAGGGCGATGAAAAACTGTTTTTT.

The chain joins TRBV18 to TRBJ2-1; no definite D call. Germline values: CDR1 KGHSH, CDR2 LQKENI. V gave up 3 bases and J gave up 10 bases, with 10 bases separating them. The CDR3 extends over 12 amino acids. Here the CDR3 DNA reads TGTGCCAGCTCACCTGTCACCGGGGAGCAGTTCTTC. Protein: CASSPVTGEQFF.

Written as DNA, the CDR3 is TGTGCCAGCAGCTCTGCAGGGGGCGCTGGGAAGCAGTACTTC. Its translation is CASSSAGGAGKQYF. The genes are TRBV9 and TRBJ2-7; 8 bases line up with TRBD1. V shed 4 bases, J shed 8 bases, and the junction held 11 bases outside the gene matches. This CDR3 is built from 14 residues. Germline CDR1 reads SGDLS; CDR2 reads YYNGEE.

The sample holds a few counts of this clone. This CDR3 is CASSLGQDTGELFF. The DNA of the CDR3 is TGTGCCAGCAGCTTAGGACAGGACACCGGGGAGCTGTTTTTT. The rearrangement joins TRBV7-3 to TRBJ2-2; 7 bases match TRBD1. V lost 2 bases, J lost 3 bases, and 0 bases stayed unmatched. Germline lookup yields CDR1 SGHTA and CDR2 FQGTGA. This CDR3 spans 14 amino acids.

This chain joins TRBV10-3 and TRBJ2-2; 8 bases align to TRBD2. The CDR3 extends over 15 amino acids. Germline CDR1 and CDR2: ENHRY and SYGVKD. The V and J ends lost 7 bases and 0 bases, in that order; junction bases with no gene match: 4. CDR3 loop: CAIKVSGANTGELFF. The CDR3 coding sequence is TGTGCCATCAAGGTTAGCGGGGCGAACACCGGGGAGCTGTTTTTT.

The gene calls are TRBV6-5 and TRBJ2-7; 8 bases match TRBD2. The CDR3 loop spans 14 amino acids. V trimming: 7 bases; J trimming: 3 bases; junction bases outside the gene matches: 8. Per germline, CDR1 MNHEY and CDR2 SVGAGI. The CDR3 DNA is TGTGCCAGCAAGCCTAGCGGGTCAATCTACGAGCAGTACGTC. The encoded protein is CASKPSGSIYEQYV.